Below are 14 T cell receptor beta chains sequenced from a single sample in a study of blood T cell repertoires in COVID-19. Libraries were prepared by immunoSEQ multiplex PCR; TCRdb keeps only in-frame clonotypes and omits some of them. This table has about 260,000 clones, 80% to 90% appearing once. Source material: peripheral blood. The source of these receptors is a man younger than 40 with active or convalescent COVID-19.

The gene calls are TRBV12-3 or TRBV12-4 and TRBJ2-7; a weak D match, TRBD1 (7 bases). The CDR3 has 13 residues. Trimming removed 6 bases from V and 2 bases from J, with 11 bases in between. The CDR3 protein is CASSQGGAYEQYF. CDR3 in DNA: TGTGCCAGCAGCCAGGGGGGAGCCTACGAGCAGTACTTC.

The chain links TRBV6-1 to TRBJ1-5; D possibly corresponds to TRBD1 (6 bases). This CDR3 region has 15 residues. The germline V gene encodes CDR1 MNHNS and CDR2 SASEGT. V lost 2 bases and J lost 0, with 8 bases in between. The CDR3 DNA is TGTGCCAGCAGTGAAACAGGGCATAGCAATCAGCCCCAGCATTTT. As protein: CASSETGHSNQPQHF.

This clone was seen only a few times. The gene calls are TRBV6-6 and TRBJ2-5; 10 bases match TRBD2. This CDR3 comprises 14 residues. V dropped 3 bases and J dropped 8; count of bases not matched to a gene: 6. Germline CDR1 MNHNY, CDR2 SVGAGI (reference sequence). DNA for the CDR3: TGTGCCAGCAGTTATCCGTCTAGCGGGGGCACCCAGTACTTC. This gives the protein CASSYPSSGGTQYF.

V usage is TRBV6-5 and J usage is TRBJ1-5, with a tentative D call TRBD1 (6 bases). The CDR3 is 15 amino acids. The V end lost 6 bases, the J end lost 1 base, and 13 bases lay between the germline ends. Per germline, CDR1 MNHEY and CDR2 SVGAGI. CDR3 amino acids: CASRETGGSNQPQHF. CDR3 nucleotide sequence: TGTGCCAGCAGGGAGACAGGCGGGAGCAATCAGCCCCAGCATTTT.

V is TRBV5-5 and J is TRBJ1-4, with D possibly TRBD1 on 6 matching bases. Germline V gene sequence: CDR1 SGHKS, CDR2 YYEKEE (reference sequence). This CDR3 contains 15 residues. Deletions cut 2 bases from V and 6 bases from J, with 14 bases between. This CDR3 reads CASSLWAGVDEKLFF. The CDR3 nucleotides read TGTGCCAGCAGCTTATGGGCAGGGGTGGATGAAAAACTGTTTTTT.

The chain has TRBV6-5 and TRBJ2-4; maybe TRBD1 (5 bases). V was trimmed by 5 bases and J by 0 bases, leaving 11 bases between them. The CDR3 spans 15 residues. Germline V gene lookup returns CDR1 MNHEY and CDR2 SVGAGI. CDR3 residues: CASSTATEAKNIQYF. The CDR3 DNA follows: TGTGCCAGCAGTACGGCGACAGAAGCCAAAAACATTCAGTACTTC.

The CDR3 reads CASSMDRGYEQYF. For the CDR3, the DNA is TGTGCCAGCAGCATGGACAGGGGCTACGAGCAGTACTTC. This rearrangement joins TRBV14 to TRBJ2-7; 9 bases match TRBD1. The CDR3 is made up of 13 amino acids. Germline trimming cut 5 bases from V and 3 bases from J; bases unmatched to any gene: 2. Germline values: CDR1 SGHDN, CDR2 FVKESK.

The chain has TRBV2 and TRBJ1-1, with 8 bases that match TRBD1. Germline assignment: CDR1 SNHLY and CDR2 FYNNEI. The CDR3 has 14 residues. Unmatched junction bases numbered 10, after V lost 8 bases and J lost 5 bases. In nucleotides, the CDR3 is TGTGCCAGCGGTAAACAGGGGGTAAGGACTGAAGCTTTCTTT. The encoded protein is CASGKQGVRTEAFF.

This clone was detected only a few times. The chain employs TRBV11-1 and TRBJ1-5; D is possibly TRBD1 (5 bases). The CDR3 is made up of 15 amino acids. Germline V lookup: CDR1 SGHAT, CDR2 FQDESV (reference sequence). Deletions cut 5 bases from V and 7 bases from J, with 18 bases between. In DNA, the CDR3 is TGTGCCAGCAGCCTAGGGCGCGGGGGGAGCCAGCCCCAGCATTTT. It encodes CASSLGRGGSQPQHF.

This chain links TRBV28 with TRBJ2-1; 7 bases are shared with TRBD2. Trimming cost V 6 bases and J 4 bases; bases outside gene matches: 21. CDR1 and CDR2 (germline): MDHEN, SYDVKM. The length of the CDR3 is 19 residues. DNA of the CDR3: TGTGCCAGCAGCTCGACGGACTACGGCGGGGACTACCCTTACAATGAGCAGTTCTTC. Amino acids: CASSSTDYGGDYPYNEQFF.

J is TRBJ1-1 and V is TRBV15, with TRBD1 identical over 8 bases. Germline CDR1 is LNHNV and CDR2 is YYDKDF (reference sequence). V shed 5 bases, J shed 5 bases, and the junction held 7 bases outside the gene matches. The CDR3 contains 14 residues. DNA for the CDR3: TGTGCCACCAGCGAAAGACAGGGGAGAACTGAAGCTTTCTTT. Its protein product is CATSERQGRTEAFF.

The chain carries TRBV19 and TRBJ2-7, with TRBD1 as a possible D gene (7 bases). Germline CDR1 LNHDA, CDR2 SQIVND (reference sequence). The CDR3 covers 15 residues. Trimming cost V 3 bases and J 5 bases, with 17 bases left between them. CDR3 sequence: CASSMGGQVRHEQYF. CDR3 coding DNA: TGTGCCAGTAGTATGGGAGGACAGGTGAGACACGAGCAGTACTTC.

This clone was seen more than once but under ten times. The chain uses TRBV9 and TRBJ1-1; TRBD1 agrees at 8 bases. This CDR3 region has 15 residues. With 0 bases clipped from V and 6 bases from J, the junction kept 7 bases outside the gene matches. CDR1 SGDLS and CDR2 YYNGEE come from the germline V gene. CDR3 coding DNA: TGTGCCAGCAGCGTAGCCCCGGACAGGGAGGCTGAAGCTTTCTTT. This sequence encodes CASSVAPDREAEAFF. Full variable domain (rest looked up from reference TRBV9 and TRBJ1-1): DSGVTQTPKHLITATGQRVTLRCSPRSGDLSVYWYQQSLDQGLQFLIQYYNGEERAKGNILERFSAQQFPDLHSELNLSSLELGDSALYFCASSVAPDREAEAFFGQGTRLTVV.

This clone showed up just a few times. This sequence joins TRBV9 and TRBJ1-1, with D unclear. V was shortened by 0 bases and J by 3 bases, with 9 bases between the two germline ends. The CDR3 is made up of 14 amino acids. From germline, CDR1 is SGDLS and CDR2 YYNGEE. The CDR3 protein is CASSVAWRDTEAFF. In nucleotides, the CDR3 is TGTGCCAGCAGCGTAGCTTGGAGGGACACTGAAGCTTTCTTT.